This T cell receptor beta chain appears in the sequencing data of a study of beta chain features in type 1 diabetes. The study, taken as a whole, reports: Moderately but significantly shorter TCRB CDR3s were found in Type 1 diabetes patients in all four CD4+ subsets. Whether HLA type influences TCRB rearrangement remained unresolved here.

Worth noting for this clone: What it recognizes is unknown.

V lost 0 bases, J lost 5 bases, and 1 base stayed unmatched. The CDR3 is made up of 14 amino acids. Germline CDR1 and CDR2: LGHNA and YSLEER. The entirety of the isolated RNA underwent reverse transcription, so expressed TCRB transcripts were sequenced. Only in-frame clones appear in the TCRdb table, and some are missing; sequencing was by immunoSEQ multiplex PCR. The data show about 160,000 clones, about 8.3% seen once. The material sequenced was central memory CD4+ T cells from blood. This receptor was identified in a woman between 18 and 29 years old with type 1 diabetes. This chain joins TRBV4-3 and TRBJ2-5, with 9 positions matching TRBD2. The CDR3 loop is CASSQDTSGETQYF. DNA for the CDR3: TGCGCCAGCAGCCAAGATACTAGCGGGGAGACCCAGTACTTC.